This note documents a single T cell receptor beta chain sequence. Its specificity is not known. This sample stems from a study of T cell responses to AZD1222 COVID-19 vaccine. Across the whole study: Second-dose recipients at about 4 or about 12 weeks were treated as one pooled group.

The germline CDR1 and CDR2 sequences are MNHEY and SVGAGI. The V gene lost 8 bases and the J gene lost 13 bases, with 18 bases spanning the gap. The CDR3 totals 13 residues. Points from the study as a whole: With dominance at 160-218 and 743-854, vaccine-associated CD4 TCRs spanned spike. Baseline antibody screening turned up just a handful of seropositive AZD1222 recipients. Donors were mostly white British, more females; clonal diversity possibly underestimated.

Method: immunoSEQ multiplex PCR; TCRdb's copy keeps in-frame clones and lacks some. The table has 150,000 to 200,000 clones, 85% to 95% seen once. The TCR originated in an adult in good health. This sample comprised peripheral blood, obtained on day 0 of AZD1222 vaccination. The gene calls are TRBV6-5 and TRBJ1-6; D is possibly TRBD1 (5 bases). The CDR3 DNA reads TGTGCCAGCGGTCAGGGCCCCGGAGGGCCCCTCCACTTT. It specifies CASGQGPGGPLHF.